A single sample is the source of the 28 T cell receptor beta chains below, sequenced in a study of T cell changes during pregnancy in multiple sclerosis. Some clones are missing from TCRdb's copy, which holds only in-frame ones; the method was immunoSEQ multiplex PCR. The profile covers approximately 94,000 clones, with about nine tenths appearing a single time and roughly 2% taken by the ten largest. Sequenced material: peripheral blood, taken after pregnancy. The source of these receptors is a female donor with multiple sclerosis, enrolled in a pregnancy study.

The chain employs TRBV27 and TRBJ2-7, with TRBD2 as a possible D gene (6 bases). This CDR3 has 14 residues. V was pared by 8 bases and J by 3 bases, with 17 bases between. From germline, CDR1 is MNHEY and CDR2 SMNVEV (reference sequence). CDR3 residues: CASALGGFGYEQYF. The CDR3, as DNA: TGTGCCAGCGCCCTTGGGGGGTTTGGCTACGAGCAGTACTTC.

The V call is TRBV6-5, the J call TRBJ2-2; D possibly corresponds to TRBD2 (6 bases). Germline CDR1 reads MNHEY; CDR2 reads SVGAGI. The germline V and J ends were trimmed by 2 bases and 1 base, with 8 bases remaining between them. The CDR3 runs 15 residues. The DNA of the CDR3 is TGTGCCAGCAGTTACAGGCGGGGGAACACCGGGGAGCTGTTTTTT. Translation gives CASSYRRGNTGELFF.

The rearrangement links TRBV27 to TRBJ2-2; D ambiguous. Germline V lookup: CDR1 MNHEY, CDR2 SMNVEV (reference sequence). The CDR3 is 14 residues long. The V end was cut by 6 bases, the J end by 1 base, with 9 bases between. The CDR3 DNA reads as TGTGCCAGCAGGGGCTTCCAGAACACCGGGGAGCTGTTTTTT. Its protein product is CASRGFQNTGELFF.

The CDR3 spells CASSLGGGYNEQFF. The CDR3 region has the DNA TGCGCCAGCAGCTTGGGCGGGGGCTACAATGAGCAGTTCTTC. The chain links TRBV5-1 to TRBJ2-1; TRBD2 agrees at 7 bases. V trimming: 0 bases; J trimming: 3 bases; junction bases outside the gene matches: 0. Germline V lookup: CDR1 SGHRS, CDR2 YFSETQ. The CDR3 extends over 14 amino acids.

Turning to this clone: The identical CDR3 is also encoded by other nucleotide sequences in the sample. This sequence joins TRBV28 and TRBJ1-2; the match to TRBD1 covers 9 bases. The CDR3 spans 14 residues. The germline V gene has CDR1 MDHEN and CDR2 SYDVKM. J was trimmed by 3 bases and V by 3 bases; bases with no gene match: 2. The CDR3 here is CASSLGQGYYGYTF. The CDR3 nucleotides are TGTGCCAGCAGTTTGGGACAGGGATACTATGGCTACACCTTC.

V gene TRBV2 combines with J gene TRBJ1-1; 9 bases map to TRBD1. V lost 9 bases and J lost 4; bases outside the gene matches: 12. CDR1 and CDR2 from the germline V gene are SNHLY and FYNNEI. This CDR3 has 15 residues. CDR3 DNA: TGTGCCAGGGATACAGGGGGCTCTGGAAGCACTGAAGCTTTCTTT. Its translation is CARDTGGSGSTEAFF.

The chain employs TRBV27 and TRBJ2-2; 11 nucleotides line up with TRBD1. The CDR3 has 17 residues. Germline loops: CDR1 MNHEY, CDR2 SMNVEV (reference sequence). V was pared by 5 bases and J by 6 bases, with 11 bases of the junction left unmatched. CDR3 region: CASSTIGQGARAGELFF. The CDR3 nucleotides are TGTGCCAGCAGTACGATAGGACAGGGGGCGCGAGCCGGGGAGCTGTTTTTT.

The CDR3 spells CASSFEGRNQPQHF. CDR3 nucleotides: TGCGCCAGCAGCTTCGAGGGTCGCAATCAGCCCCAGCATTTT. The chain has TRBV5-1 and TRBJ1-5; D is uncertain. V lost 2 bases and J lost 2, with 8 bases in between. The CDR3 extends over 14 amino acids. From germline, CDR1 is SGHRS and CDR2 YFSETQ.

The rearrangement uses TRBV5-6 and TRBJ2-3; the D gene is possibly TRBD1 (6 bases). The ends were cut back, 4 bases at V and 2 bases at J, with 20 bases in the middle. The CDR3 runs to 17 residues. Germline values: CDR1 SGHDT, CDR2 YYEEEE. This CDR3 is CASSRGQGWLLTDTQYF. DNA for the CDR3: TGTGCCAGCAGCCGAGGCCAGGGGTGGTTACTCACAGATACGCAGTATTTT.

The chain links TRBV7-9 to TRBJ1-1; 7 positions agree with TRBD1. The ends lost 5 bases at V and 4 bases at J; junction bases unmatched: 13. The CDR3 covers 16 residues. The germline CDR1 and CDR2 sequences are SEHNR and FQNEAQ (reference sequence). The CDR3, as DNA: TGTGCCAGCAGCCTTCCGAACAGGGGCGAAGCCACTGAAGCTTTCTTT. Amino acid sequence: CASSLPNRGEATEAFF.

This rearrangement joins TRBV7-9 to TRBJ2-7, with TRBD1 identical over 8 bases. The junction had 11 bases not matched to a gene; V was cut back by 2 bases and J by 5 bases. Germline values: CDR1 SEHNR, CDR2 FQNEAQ (reference sequence). The CDR3 runs to 16 residues. CDR3 sequence: CASSLSLGTGWHEQYF. CDR3 DNA sequence: TGTGCCAGCAGCTTAAGTTTGGGGACAGGCTGGCACGAGCAGTACTTC.

The CDR3 DNA reads as TGTGCCAGCTCACTCACCGGGAGCGGGAATTCACCCCTCCACTTT. Translating it yields CASSLTGSGNSPLHF. V is TRBV18 and J is TRBJ1-6, with D uncertain. Germline CDR1 is KGHSH and CDR2 is LQKENI. This CDR3 contains 15 residues. Between the trimmed V and J ends, which lost 4 bases and 7 bases, there was a span of 14 bases.

The chain has TRBV29-1 and TRBJ2-2, with a tentative D call TRBD2 (6 bases). Germline CDR1 reads SQVTM; CDR2 reads ANQGSEA. The CDR3 is 15 residues long. V was shortened by 4 bases and J by 4 bases, with 16 bases between the two germline ends. Here the CDR3 reads CSVGGVTESTGELFF. CDR3 sequence (DNA): TGCAGCGTTGGGGGGGTCACGGAATCCACCGGGGAGCTGTTTTTT.

The chain links TRBV27 to TRBJ1-5; a weak D match, TRBD1 (5 bases). Germline V gene lookup returns CDR1 MNHEY and CDR2 SMNVEV (reference sequence). The CDR3 totals 21 residues. The V end lost 2 bases, the J end lost 8 bases, and 34 bases lay between the germline ends. CDR3 sequence reads: CASSLIGGTVRAIKGFEPQHF. The CDR3 DNA reads TGTGCCAGCAGTTTAATCGGCGGGACGGTCCGAGCTATAAAGGGTTTCGAGCCCCAGCATTTT.

This clone came up once. This rearrangement joins TRBV28 to TRBJ2-3; D may be TRBD2 (5 bases). Per the germline V gene, CDR1 is MDHEN and CDR2 is SYDVKM. This CDR3 is 15 amino acids long. Trimming removed 6 bases at V and 1 base at J, with 14 bases between. CDR3 coding DNA: TGTGCCAGCAGCCACAGCGGTAAACGCACAGATACGCAGTATTTT. Translation gives CASSHSGKRTDTQYF.

In DNA form, the CDR3 reads TGTGCCAGCGGTGCCCCCGGGACAGGGAACACTGAAGCTTTCTTT. Translating it yields CASGAPGTGNTEAFF. The genes are TRBV2 and TRBJ1-1; 8 bases match TRBD1. The CDR3 runs 15 residues. Germline V CDR1 and CDR2: SNHLY, FYNNEI. V was clipped by 8 bases and J by 1 base; unmatched bases: 9.

The V gene is TRBV7-6, the J gene TRBJ2-5; 13 bases align to TRBD2. With V trimmed by 1 base and J by 3 bases, 5 bases remained unmatched. In germline, CDR1 is SGHVS, CDR2 FNYEAQ. The CDR3 contains 17 residues. The CDR3 sequence is CASSLVWTSGGKETQYF. CDR3 bases: TGTGCCAGCAGCTTAGTTTGGACTAGCGGGGGAAAAGAGACCCAGTACTTC.

The rearrangement links TRBV2 to TRBJ2-7, with TRBD2 matching 12 bases. This CDR3 region has 17 residues. V was pared by 6 bases and J by 6 bases, with 15 bases of the junction left unmatched. CDR1 and CDR2 (germline): SNHLY, FYNNEI. CDR3 sequence: CASRASGRASWRGEQYF. CDR3 DNA: TGTGCCAGCAGGGCTAGCGGGAGGGCCAGTTGGAGAGGCGAGCAGTACTTC.

The J gene is TRBJ1-2, the V gene TRBV29-1, with D tentatively TRBD1 (6 bases). V lost 6 bases to trimming and J lost 3 bases, with 17 bases between them. This CDR3 has 14 amino acids. Germline V gene data show CDR1 as SQVTM and CDR2 as ANQGSEA. The CDR3 sequence: CSVAGEGKYYGYTF. CDR3 nucleotide sequence: TGCAGCGTGGCAGGGGAGGGGAAGTACTATGGCTACACCTTC.

The chain recombines TRBV18 with TRBJ1-1; D gene uncertain. In germline, CDR1 is KGHSH, CDR2 LQKENI. The CDR3 extends over 14 amino acids. Between the trimmed V and J ends, which lost 2 bases and 2 bases, there was a span of 9 bases. Here the CDR3 DNA reads TGTGCCAGCTCACCATTGGGCAGTAACACTGAAGCTTTCTTT. It encodes CASSPLGSNTEAFF.

The chain combines TRBV28 with TRBJ2-5, with 12 bases that match TRBD2. J lost 4 bases, V lost 6 bases, and 0 bases had no gene match. The CDR3 runs to 13 residues. From germline, CDR1 is MDHEN and CDR2 SYDVKM. For the CDR3, the DNA is TGTGCCAGCAGGACTAGCGGGAGAGAGACCCAGTACTTC. Amino acid sequence: CASRTSGRETQYF.

V gene TRBV5-4 combines with J gene TRBJ2-1, with TRBD2 identical over 9 bases. CDR1 and CDR2 from the germline V gene are SGHNT and YYREEE (reference sequence). There are 16 residues in the CDR3. The J segment lost 7 bases and the V segment lost 4 bases, leaving 12 bases of the junction unmatched. For the CDR3, the DNA is TGTGCCAGCAGCAGGAAGGCTAGCGGGATGTTAAATGAGCAGTTCTTC. It specifies CASSRKASGMLNEQFF.

V is TRBV19 and J is TRBJ1-6, with a tentative D call TRBD1 (6 bases). With 4 bases removed from V and 9 bases from J, the gap between germline ends came to 16 bases. Germline V CDR1 and CDR2: LNHDA, SQIVND (reference sequence). The CDR3 covers 15 residues. The chain's CDR3 is CASSNTQGGGSPLHF. The CDR3 nucleotides read TGTGCCAGTAGTAACACTCAGGGAGGGGGTTCACCCCTCCACTTT.

The chain is built from TRBV21-1 and TRBJ2-1; the table's D call, TRBD2, has no DNA check behind it. TRBV21-1 is described as a pseudogene. The CDR3 runs to 12 residues. The CDR3 here is CASSTLSDEQFF. CDR3 sequence (DNA): TGTGCCAGCAGCACCTTGAGCGATGAGCAGTTCTTC.

This clone was seen only once. The chain employs TRBV6-5 and TRBJ2-3; D might be TRBD2 (6 bases). Germline V gives CDR1 MNHEY, CDR2 SVGAGI. The V end was cut by 6 bases, the J end by 4 bases, with 11 bases between. The CDR3 spans 13 residues. CDR3 amino acids: CASSPGTPDTQYF. The CDR3 nucleotides are TGTGCCAGCAGCCCCGGGACTCCAGATACGCAGTATTTT.

The V gene is TRBV28, the J gene TRBJ2-2, with D perhaps TRBD2 (5 bases). Trimming cost V 6 bases and J 2 bases, with 10 bases left between them. This CDR3 has 14 residues. Germline V gene data show CDR1 as MDHEN and CDR2 as SYDVKM. The CDR3 DNA follows: TGTGCCAGCAGCAAAGGACTTAACACCGGGGAGCTGTTTTTT. Its protein is CASSKGLNTGELFF.

The gene calls are TRBV6-1 and TRBJ2-7, with D tentatively TRBD1 (6 bases). Germline CDR1 and CDR2: MNHNS and SASEGT. The CDR3 runs 16 residues. Trimming removed 4 bases from V and 3 bases from J, with 19 bases in between. CDR3 in DNA: TGTGCCAGCAGTGGCGTCTGGTCAGGGGACGTCTACGAGCAGTACTTC. It specifies CASSGVWSGDVYEQYF.

This clone was counted between two and nine times. The chain has TRBV30 and TRBJ1-1; no clear D gene. The V and J ends lost 2 bases and 2 bases respectively, with 9 bases between them. CDR1 and CDR2 (germline): GTSNPN, SVGIG (reference sequence). This CDR3 has 13 amino acids. As DNA, the CDR3 is TGTGCCTGGAGTCCGGGATTCAACACTGAAGCTTTCTTT. Encoded protein: CAWSPGFNTEAFF.